This passage covers 23 T cell receptor beta chains from one sample sequenced in a study of neurological immune-mediated disorders. TCRdb passed the 5' RACE reads through MiXCR, listing each CDR3 protein once. The profile covers tens of thousands of distinct CDR3 sequences, with 4% appearing a single time and 1.9% taken by the ten largest. The sample comprised CD4+ T cells from blood. The source is a woman in her forties with multiple sclerosis.

This clonotype has ten or more counts. The chain's CDR3 is CASSLWGASTEAFF. In DNA, the CDR3 is TGCGCCAGCAGCTTGTGGGGGGCGAGCACTGAAGCTTTCTTT. The chain carries TRBV5-1 and TRBJ1-1; a weak D match, TRBD1 (6 bases). CDR3 length equals 14 residues. With 1 base removed from V and 4 bases from J, the gap between germline ends came to 11 bases. Germline V gene data show CDR1 as SGHRS and CDR2 as YFSETQ.

The sample holds many counts of this clonotype. The genes are TRBV27 and TRBJ2-2; D ambiguous. Per germline, CDR1 MNHEY and CDR2 SMNVEV (reference sequence). The V and J ends lost 2 bases and 3 bases respectively, with 13 bases between them. This CDR3 is 16 amino acids long. This CDR3 reads CASSLVKGSYTGELFF. As DNA, the CDR3 is TGTGCCAGCAGTTTAGTAAAGGGCAGTTACACCGGGGAGCTGTTTTTT.

In this sample, this clonotype turned up many times. The genes are TRBV18 and TRBJ1-2; D unresolved. In germline, CDR1 is KGHSH, CDR2 LQKENI. The V end lost 6 bases, the J end lost 8 bases, and 13 bases lay between the germline ends. The CDR3 has 12 residues. The CDR3 DNA reads as TGTGCCAGCTCCGGCAGGCTGGGGGGCTACACCTTC. Amino acid sequence: CASSGRLGGYTF.

This clonotype has a count of ten or more. The chain carries TRBV5-1 and TRBJ2-2, with D possibly being TRBD1 (5 bases). Looked up from germline, CDR1 is SGHRS and CDR2 is YFSETQ. This CDR3 region has 15 residues. V lost 0 bases and J 3 bases, leaving 9 bases between the germline ends. CDR3 sequence reads: CASSLEGRYTGELFF. For the CDR3, the DNA is TGCGCCAGCAGCTTGGAGGGGCGATACACCGGGGAGCTGTTTTTT.

This clonotype was found many times. This rearrangement joins TRBV2 to TRBJ2-6; D may be TRBD2 (5 bases). Trimming shortened V by 5 bases and J by 3 bases, and 8 bases separated the two germline ends. The CDR3 sequence is 14 residues long. The germline gives CDR1 SNHLY, CDR2 FYNNEI. The CDR3 protein is CASSWTFGANVLTF. CDR3 nucleotides: TGTGCCAGCAGTTGGACTTTTGGGGCCAACGTCCTGACTTTC.

This clonotype showed up many times. CDR3 in DNA: TGCGCCAGCAGCGACCCTAAAGACAGGGTAACTGAAGCTTTCTTT. Encoded protein: CASSDPKDRVTEAFF. V gene TRBV4-1 combines with J gene TRBJ1-1, with TRBD1 matching over 7 bases. The V and J ends lost 5 bases and 5 bases, in that order; junction bases with no gene match: 11. CDR3 size: 15 residues. CDR1 and CDR2 from the germline V gene are MGHRA and YSYEKL.

There are many counts of this clonotype. V usage is TRBV9 and J usage is TRBJ1-1, with D unresolved. Germline V CDR1 and CDR2: SGDLS, YYNGEE. This CDR3 is 14 amino acids long. V was shortened by 0 bases and J by 7 bases, with 13 bases between the two germline ends. CDR3 coding DNA: TGTGCCAGCAGCGTAGAGGTACACAGCGATGAAGCTTTCTTT. Its translation is CASSVEVHSDEAFF. Complete variable domain (other parts from reference TRBV9 and TRBJ1-1): DSGVTQTPKHLITATGQRVTLRCSPRSGDLSVYWYQQSLDQGLQFLIQYYNGEERAKGNILERFSAQQFPDLHSELNLSSLELGDSALYFCASSVEVHSDEAFFGQGTRLTVV.

At least ten counts were recorded for this clonotype. The chain carries TRBV5-1 and TRBJ2-3; D assignment may be TRBD1 or TRBD2 (7 bases each). V lost 3 bases and J lost 4, with 15 bases in between. Germline values: CDR1 SGHRS, CDR2 YFSETQ. The CDR3 totals 15 residues. The CDR3 spells CASSSRGGSADTQYF. CDR3 coding DNA: TGCGCCAGCAGCTCCAGGGGGGGCTCAGCAGATACGCAGTATTTT.

V is TRBV10-3 and J is TRBJ2-6, with 7 bases fitting TRBD2. J lost 0 bases, V lost 2 bases, and 13 bases had no gene match. The length of the CDR3 is 20 residues. The V gene's germline CDR1 is ENHRY and CDR2 SYGVKD. This CDR3 reads CAISEGYLADTSSGANVLTF. CDR3 in DNA: TGTGCCATCAGTGAGGGTTATCTAGCGGACACGAGCTCTGGGGCCAACGTCCTGACTTTC.

This clonotype was found many times. The chain employs TRBV5-1 and TRBJ2-7; 9 positions agree with TRBD1. The germline V gene has CDR1 SGHRS and CDR2 YFSETQ. Unmatched junction bases numbered 6, after V lost 4 bases and J lost 7 bases. The CDR3 covers 13 residues. Here the CDR3 DNA reads TGCGCCAGCAGCCCCGAGACAGGGGGAGAGCAGTACTTC. It specifies CASSPETGGEQYF.

Note on this clonotype: This may come from a read error, since a much larger clone is one base off. CDR3 region: CVSGDNTEAFF. CDR3 nucleotides: TGTGTCAGCGGGGATAACACTGAAGCTTTCTTT. The chain couples TRBV6-6 to TRBJ1-1; D gene uncertain. Germline V CDR1 and CDR2: MNHNY, SVGAGI (reference sequence). There are 11 residues in the CDR3.

In its sample, this clonotype was seen many times. The gene calls are TRBV5-1 and TRBJ1-3; D unresolved. V lost 0 bases and J lost 4, with 11 bases in between. The CDR3 is made up of 15 amino acids. CDR1 and CDR2 (germline): SGHRS, YFSETQ. The CDR3 spells CASSLAGNNGNTIYF. In nucleotides, the CDR3 is TGCGCCAGCAGCTTGGCCGGGAACAACGGAAACACCATATATTTT.

In this sample, this clonotype turned up many times. The DNA of the CDR3 is TGTGCCATCAGTGAGAGCGGGGGCACAGATACGCAGTATTTT. Amino acid sequence: CAISESGGTDTQYF. V and J are TRBV10-3 and TRBJ2-3; 7 positions match TRBD2. This CDR3 contains 14 residues. The trim removed 2 bases at V and 1 base at J, leaving 0 bases unmatched. Germline V gene sequence: CDR1 ENHRY, CDR2 SYGVKD.

The table lists this clonotype with many counts. The chain links TRBV5-1 to TRBJ2-3; TRBD2 matches at 9 bases. This CDR3 spans 15 amino acids. Germline V CDR1 and CDR2: SGHRS, YFSETQ. The junction had 6 bases not matched to a gene; V was cut back by 3 bases and J by 4 bases. CDR3: CASSSAGGGADTQYF. CDR3 in DNA: TGCGCCAGCAGCTCAGCGGGGGGAGGAGCAGATACGCAGTATTTT.

This clonotype has a count of ten or more. The chain uses TRBV10-3 and TRBJ1-4, with D unresolved. The V gene's germline CDR1 is ENHRY and CDR2 SYGVKD. The CDR3 length is 15 residues. The V and J ends lost 10 bases and 1 base respectively, with 16 bases between them. CDR3 sequence: CATQGLGGTNEKLFF. The CDR3 coding sequence is TGTGCCACCCAAGGCTTGGGCGGAACTAATGAAAAACTGTTTTTT.

This clonotype was seen ten or more times. The chain uses TRBV27 and TRBJ2-2; the match to TRBD2 covers 8 bases. Trimming removed 7 bases from V and 2 bases from J; junction bases left unmatched: 12. Germline V lookup: CDR1 MNHEY, CDR2 SMNVEV (reference sequence). The CDR3 spans 17 residues. Here the CDR3 DNA reads TGTGCCAGCACCACCTCCCCGGGACTAGATAACACCGGGGAGCTGTTTTTT. As protein: CASTTSPGLDNTGELFF.

This clonotype was seen repeatedly, ten times or more. This sequence joins TRBV6-1 and TRBJ2-7, with D possibly TRBD1 on 5 matching bases. V was shortened by 7 bases and J by 3 bases, with 10 bases between the two germline ends. The V gene's germline CDR1 is MNHNS and CDR2 SASEGT. The CDR3 has 12 residues. For the CDR3, the DNA is TGTGCCAGCATGAGTACAGGCTACGAGCAGTACTTC. It specifies CASMSTGYEQYF.

Many counts were recorded for this clonotype. V gene TRBV20-1 combines with J gene TRBJ1-2, with D maybe TRBD1 (6 bases). Germline CDR1 reads DFQATT; CDR2 reads SNEGSKA (reference sequence). The CDR3 is made up of 12 amino acids. V was cut by 4 bases and J by 6 bases, with 12 bases left in between. CDR3 bases: TGCAGTGCTAAGGCAGGGGCGCATGGCTACACCTTC. Translation: CSAKAGAHGYTF.

This clonotype was counted at least ten times. The rearrangement links TRBV5-1 to TRBJ2-1, with D possibly matching TRBD1 (6 bases). Per germline, CDR1 SGHRS and CDR2 YFSETQ. CDR3 length equals 15 residues. V was trimmed by 4 bases and J by 3 bases, leaving 14 bases between them. The CDR3 here is CASSPDSYVYNEQFF. The DNA for the CDR3 is TGCGCCAGCAGCCCGGACAGTTACGTCTACAATGAGCAGTTCTTC.

This clonotype was counted ten times or more. The chain recombines TRBV27 with TRBJ1-2; D is perhaps TRBD1 (6 bases). Germline CDR1 MNHEY, CDR2 SMNVEV (reference sequence). CDR3 length: 15 amino acids. The germline V and J ends were trimmed by 5 bases and 8 bases, with 21 bases remaining between them. The CDR3 sequence is CASSAETGGGWGYTF. DNA for the CDR3: TGTGCCAGCAGTGCCGAGACAGGAGGGGGTTGGGGCTACACCTTC.

This clonotype was detected ten times or more. The chain joins TRBV5-1 to TRBJ2-7; D is undetermined. Germline V lookup: CDR1 SGHRS, CDR2 YFSETQ. Trimming shortened V by 2 bases and J by 2 bases, and 8 bases separated the two germline ends. This CDR3 is built from 13 residues. Here the CDR3 DNA reads TGCGCCAGCAGCTTACTGACGGCCTACGAGCAGTACTTC. This codes for CASSLLTAYEQYF.

The table lists this clonotype with many counts. The V and J genes are TRBV5-1 and TRBJ1-1; perhaps TRBD1 as D (6 bases). The germline V gene encodes CDR1 SGHRS and CDR2 YFSETQ. The CDR3 has 16 residues. The V and J ends lost 0 bases and 0 bases respectively, with 12 bases between them. For the CDR3, the DNA is TGCGCCAGCAGCTTGGCTTATGGACAGATGAACACTGAAGCTTTCTTT. Its translation is CASSLAYGQMNTEAFF.

This clonotype was counted at least ten times. This chain connects TRBV20-1 to TRBJ2-7, with D possibly matching TRBD2 (6 bases). The CDR3 is 12 amino acids. The germline CDR1 and CDR2 sequences are DFQATT and SNEGSKA (reference sequence). V lost 0 bases and J 6 bases, leaving 9 bases between the germline ends. The chain's CDR3 is CSARERGGEQYF. CDR3 nucleotides: TGCAGTGCTAGAGAAAGGGGAGGCGAGCAGTACTTC.